The 2 T cell receptor beta chains given below trace back to one sample, sequenced in a study of cytomegalovirus exposure and HLA in healthy donors (dated by TCRdb to about 2017). Library construction relied on the immunoSEQ multiplex PCR assay. For the multiplex PCR, a mixture combining 60 forward primers for TCR Vbeta segments and 13 reverse primers for TCR Jbeta segments was used. TCRdb holds this immuneACCESS table with in-frame rearrangements only. Some clones are missing; in checked studies, unresolved V genes explain under half, and the rest has no known cause. Counted in this sample were 90,000 to 100,000 clones; 82% of them appeared once. The ten largest clones add up to under 4% of the sample. The sample was PBMCs. The receptor set was obtained from a man aged 50-59 years in good health and CMV-seronegative.

The genes are TRBV5-1 and TRBJ1-1, with 11 bases fitting TRBD1. This CDR3 is built from 19 residues. The J segment lost 3 bases and the V segment lost 0 bases, leaving 13 bases of the junction unmatched. The germline V gene encodes CDR1 SGHRS and CDR2 YFSETQ. The CDR3 protein is CASSLGAWGQGVGDTEAFF. CDR3 nucleotide sequence: TGCGCCAGCAGCTTGGGGGCTTGGGGACAGGGGGTTGGCGACACTGAAGCTTTCTTT.

The CDR3 reads CASGAVPGNTIYF. CDR3 coding DNA: TGTGCCTCAGGGGCGGTCCCTGGAAACACCATATATTTT. The rearrangement uses TRBV30 and TRBJ1-3, with a possible D match to TRBD1 (6 bases). The V gene's germline CDR1 is GTSNPN and CDR2 SVGIG (reference sequence). The CDR3 consists of 13 residues. The V gene lost 7 bases and the J gene lost 2 bases, with 12 bases spanning the gap.